This T cell receptor (beta chain) stems from a study of response to subunit inactivated influenza vaccine. The junction had 10 bases not matched to a gene; V was cut back by 6 bases and J by 5 bases. This CDR3 spans 16 amino acids. Germline V lookup: CDR1 SGHVS, CDR2 FQNEAQ. TCRdb used MiXCR to reprocess the RT-PCR reads, holding one entry per CDR3 protein. The sample holds 550,000 to 800,000 distinct CDR3 sequences, more than 11% seen once. The genes are TRBV7-8 and TRBJ2-2; 9 positions match TRBD1. The source material was PBMCs from blood, sampled less than 15 days before vaccination. This TCR was recovered from a man aged 45 to 65 who received an inactivated influenza vaccine. The DNA of the CDR3 is TGTGCCAGCAGTAAATGGACAGGGGAGGGGACCGGGGAGCTGTTTTTT. This codes for CASSKWTGEGTGELFF.